This T cell receptor beta chain was captured by sequencing in a study of blood T cell repertoires in COVID-19. Overall study context: COVID-19 samples from acute and convalescent phases originated in the United States, Italy and Spain.

Methods used by the authors: Amplifying reference gene primers gave estimates of nucleated cell counts. Clones were sequenced by immunoSEQ multiplex PCR, and TCRdb holds only the in-frame ones, with some missing. That table furnishes V, J and clone size, whereas the DNA furnished D and trimming. The sample has roughly 200,000 clones, about 88% seen once. Recruitment covered 20 to 25 US areas and drew participants whose ages spanned roughly 18 to 89 years. Each recovered donor of Cohort 3 presented with two negative PCRs, clearance, or symptom resolution. After removal of 3 bases from V and 3 bases from J, the junction contained 2 bases not matched to a gene. The CDR3 runs to 13 residues.

This TCR came from a woman in her 30s who had recovered from COVID-19. Sequencing was carried out using PBMCs or T cells enriched from blood (not recorded which). The chain employs TRBV12-3 or TRBV12-4 and TRBJ2-7, with 7 bases identical to TRBD2. The CDR3 DNA reads TGTGCCAGCAGTTTGGAGCGGGGCTACGAGCAGTACTTC. It is translated as CASSLERGYEQYF.